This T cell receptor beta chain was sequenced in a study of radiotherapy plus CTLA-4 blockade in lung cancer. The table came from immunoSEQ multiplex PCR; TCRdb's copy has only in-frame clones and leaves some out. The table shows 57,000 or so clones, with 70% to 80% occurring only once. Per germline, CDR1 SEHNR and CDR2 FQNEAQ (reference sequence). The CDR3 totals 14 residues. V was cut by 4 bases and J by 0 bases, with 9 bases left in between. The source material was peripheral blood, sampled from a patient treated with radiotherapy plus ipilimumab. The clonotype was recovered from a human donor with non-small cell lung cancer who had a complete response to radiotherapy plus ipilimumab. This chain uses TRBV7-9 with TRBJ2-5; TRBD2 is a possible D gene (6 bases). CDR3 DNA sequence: TGTGCCAGCAGCTCCCTAGCGAACCAAGAGACCCAGTACTTC. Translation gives CASSSLANQETQYF. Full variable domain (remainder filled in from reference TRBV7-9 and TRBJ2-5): DTGVSQNPRHKITKRGQNVTFRCDPISEHNRLYWYRQTLGQGPEFLTYFQNEAQLEKSRLLSDRFSAERPKGSFSTLEIQRTEQGDSAMYLCASSSLANQETQYFGPGTRLLVL.